This TCR beta chain emerged from a study of shared clonotypes between healthy human individuals (dated by TCRdb to between 2020 and 2021). Describing the broader study: Two women and a few men aged 18 to 49 years were included in the cohort. For each donor, CD4 naive and CD4 memory were each given three plates, CD8 naive was given two plates, and CD8 memory was given one plate. To estimate repertoire size and how much clonotypes are shared between individuals, the study performed deep sequencing of blood TCR repertoires from five healthy adults. Different laboratories and diverse techniques were used to prepare libraries and sequence TCR repertoires, to increase sequencing depth and limit assay-specific biases. Per donor, leukapheresis produced somewhere between about 0.9 and 9.5 billion PBMCs.

Using the deep immunoSEQ assay, multiplex PCR amplified TCR CDR3 regions from genomic DNA. Genomic DNA extracted from each cell subset was distributed evenly over all wells of several immunoSEQ 96-well plates, and each plate served as one replicate. For sorted subsets, approximately 210 ng genomic DNA, equal to 30,000 or so T cell genomes, was loaded into each replicate PCR. Purified libraries were measured with a Qubit 3.0 fluorometer, size-checked on a Bioanalyzer 2100, and measured again with the KAPA Library Quantification kit. Every immunoSEQ 96-well plate was sequenced on a separate single-read 150-cycle Illumina NextSeq 550 flow cell. On the study's bioinformatics: Because the immunoSEQ output included only junctional sequences and no quality scores, the filtering could not be the same as the filtering used for full-length reads. Sequences were annotated with PyIR, a Python wrapper for IgBLAST v1.9, using IMGT germline references to assign V/J genes and CDR3. Reads were filtered out if the reads had weak V/J assignments (E-value above 1e-6), no CDR3, stop codons, out-of-frame junctions, or ambiguous translated residues. A V3J clonotype was defined by an identical inferred V gene, J gene, and CDR3 amino acid sequence. To compute the percentage overlap between repertoires, the number of shared unique clonotypes was divided by the size of the smaller repertoire. Repertoire richness was assessed with RTK rarefaction, the Chao1 estimator, and Recon v2.1 estimates of unobserved clonotypes. OLGA was used to compute generation probabilities for all TCRbeta clonotypes that the gDNA method yielded from a handful of donors. TCRdb retrieved this table from immuneACCESS and kept in-frame rearrangements only. Not all clones are present; in checked studies, unresolved V genes account for under half, and no reason is known for the remainder. V and J calls and clone size follow that table, whereas D and trimming were derived from the DNA. In all, the sample holds about a million clones, and 70% to 85% of those were seen once. Approximately 0.9% of the sample is held by the ten biggest clonotypes.

The CDR3 has 14 amino acids, counting the end cysteine and phenylalanine. The kept DNA is CDR3 alone, 42 bases in frame from the first base. The germline V gene yields SGHAT for CDR1 and FQNNGV for CDR2. V is clipped by 5 bases and J by 6 bases, and the sequence between their germline boundaries is 17 bases long. Broader findings and caveats from the paper: Sampling was limited to blood, and TCR repertoires in tissue likely differ from TCR repertoires in blood. Estimated clonotype richness was generally larger for naive than for memory subsets. Incomplete sequencing was indicated by rarefaction of sorted-subset datasets, despite the large sequencing depth. Higher generation probabilities were observed for clonotypes shared by all four sorted-subset donors than for non-shared clonotypes. Pairwise subsampling indicated that sequencing depth was expected to affect the degree of clonotype sharing among donors. Because the study included only a small number of donors, the genetic and exposure-history diversity represented was limited. Around 5.4% of naive CD4, 3.5% of naive CD8, 2.3% of memory CD4, and around 0.4% of memory CD8 clonotypes were shared across several donors.

On this clone: Which antigen it targets is not known. No base qualities exist here, and no much larger clone lies one base off it.

The donors were healthy, HIV-negative adults who had no recently reported acute infections or vaccinations. Every donor was a Caucasian adult residing in Nashville, Tennessee, USA. CD4+ T cells were enriched by magnetic negative selection, after which naive cells were positively selected on CD45RA and the negative fraction was taken as the memory subset. Blood was collected by leukapheresis, and PBMCs were isolated by Ficoll-Histopaque density gradient centrifugation and then cryopreserved in liquid nitrogen vapor phase. Analytical flow cytometry was used to check the purity and quantity of every magnetically sorted T cell population. Genomic DNA was isolated from every sorted fraction and measured by UV absorbance on a Nanodrop 2000c.

Sequencing input: memory CD4+ T cells from PBMCs. Taken with the paper, the label for cell subset or site translates to: CD45RA-negative fraction. Rearrangement joined TRBV11-2 to TRBJ2-7, with the D gene possibly TRBD1 or TRBD2, each one fitting 5 bases. This receptor was taken from a man between 18 and 35 years old in good health. Some clones in this sample may be carry-over from other donors' samples. The DNA is as follows: TGTGCCAGCAGCCGAGGGGTGGGAGTGGGCGAGCAGTACTTC. Translated, it reads CASSRGVGVGEQYF.